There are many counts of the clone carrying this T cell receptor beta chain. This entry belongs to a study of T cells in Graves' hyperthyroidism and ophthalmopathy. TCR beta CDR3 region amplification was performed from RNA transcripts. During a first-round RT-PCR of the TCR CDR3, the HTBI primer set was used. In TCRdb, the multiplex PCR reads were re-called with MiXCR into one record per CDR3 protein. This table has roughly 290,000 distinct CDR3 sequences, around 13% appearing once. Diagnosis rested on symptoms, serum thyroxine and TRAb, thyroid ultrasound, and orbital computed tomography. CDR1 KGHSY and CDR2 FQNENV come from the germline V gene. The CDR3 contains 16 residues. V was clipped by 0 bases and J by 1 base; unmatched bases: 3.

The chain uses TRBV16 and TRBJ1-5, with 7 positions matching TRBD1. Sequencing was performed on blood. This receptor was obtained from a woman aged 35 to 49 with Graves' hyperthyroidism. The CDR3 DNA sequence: TGTGCCAGCAGCCAATCGCACAGGGGAAGCAATCAGCCCCAGCATTTT. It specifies CASSQSHRGSNQPQHF.